This passage covers 6 T cell receptor beta chains from one sample sequenced in a study of response to subunit inactivated influenza vaccine. TCRdb reanalysed the RT-PCR reads using MiXCR and keeps one entry per CDR3 protein. Of 600,000 to 700,000 distinct CDR3 sequences listed, 11% to 15% are singletons. The material was PBMCs from blood, obtained around 14 days before vaccination. These receptors all come from a man between 45 and 60 years old who received an inactivated influenza vaccine.

This clonotype was counted only a few times. The chain carries TRBV20-1 and TRBJ1-1; D gene unclear. V lost 1 base, J lost 1 base, and 4 bases lay in between. CDR1 and CDR2 (germline): DFQATT, SNEGSKA (reference sequence). The CDR3 contains 12 residues. The CDR3 DNA reads as TGCAGTGCTAGAGGGCAGAACACTGAAGCTTTCTTT. Its protein is CSARGQNTEAFF.

V gene TRBV12-3 or TRBV12-4 combines with J gene TRBJ2-3; D unclear. Trimming cost V 9 bases and J 4 bases, with 8 bases left between them. The CDR3 totals 11 residues. CDR3 region: CASASPDTQYF. CDR3 sequence (DNA): TGTGCCAGTGCCTCCCCAGATACGCAGTATTTT.

The rearrangement links TRBV2 to TRBJ2-7; D is ambiguous. Germline CDR1 is SNHLY and CDR2 is FYNNEI. The CDR3 has 13 amino acids. V was cut by 4 bases and J by 3 bases, with 10 bases left in between. CDR3 region: CASSVRQSYEQYF. The CDR3 nucleotides are TGTGCCAGCAGTGTTCGACAAAGCTACGAGCAGTACTTC.

V usage is TRBV28 and J usage is TRBJ2-5; 7 bases align to TRBD1. V lost 2 bases, J lost 3 bases, and 3 bases stayed unmatched. Germline V CDR1 and CDR2: MDHEN, SYDVKM. The CDR3 covers 14 residues. The CDR3, as DNA: TGTGCCAGCAGTTTACAAGGGACAGAAGAGACCCAGTACTTC. Protein product: CASSLQGTEETQYF.

This clonotype was seen only a few times. The chain employs TRBV5-1 and TRBJ1-1; D not resolved. Germline lookup yields CDR1 SGHRS and CDR2 YFSETQ. Trimming cost V 0 bases and J 8 bases, with 11 bases left between them. The CDR3 length is 13 residues. The CDR3: CASSLDPSGEAFF. The CDR3 DNA sequence: TGCGCCAGCAGCTTGGACCCCTCCGGGGAAGCTTTCTTT.

The chain employs TRBV20-1 and TRBJ2-1; 14 bases are a match to TRBD2. This CDR3 is built from 14 residues. The germline V gene has CDR1 DFQATT and CDR2 SNEGSKA (reference sequence). Trimming took 4 bases from V and 8 from J; bases not matched to a gene: 4. This CDR3 reads CSAKTSGGADEQFF. The CDR3 bases are TGCAGTGCTAAGACTAGCGGGGGGGCCGATGAGCAGTTCTTC.